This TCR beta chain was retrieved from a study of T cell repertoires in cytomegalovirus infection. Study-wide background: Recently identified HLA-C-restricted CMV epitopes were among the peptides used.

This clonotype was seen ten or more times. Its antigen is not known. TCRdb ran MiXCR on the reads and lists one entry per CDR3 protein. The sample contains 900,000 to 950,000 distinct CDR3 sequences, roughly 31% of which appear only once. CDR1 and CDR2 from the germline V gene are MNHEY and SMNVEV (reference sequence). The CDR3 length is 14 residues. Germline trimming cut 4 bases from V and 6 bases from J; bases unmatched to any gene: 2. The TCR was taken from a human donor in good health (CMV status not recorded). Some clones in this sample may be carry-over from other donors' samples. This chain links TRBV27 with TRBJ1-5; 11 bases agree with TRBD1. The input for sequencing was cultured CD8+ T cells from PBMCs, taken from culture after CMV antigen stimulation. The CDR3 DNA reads TGTGCCAGCAGTTCGGGACAGGGGGTTCAGCCCCAGCATTTT. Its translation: CASSSGQGVQPQHF.